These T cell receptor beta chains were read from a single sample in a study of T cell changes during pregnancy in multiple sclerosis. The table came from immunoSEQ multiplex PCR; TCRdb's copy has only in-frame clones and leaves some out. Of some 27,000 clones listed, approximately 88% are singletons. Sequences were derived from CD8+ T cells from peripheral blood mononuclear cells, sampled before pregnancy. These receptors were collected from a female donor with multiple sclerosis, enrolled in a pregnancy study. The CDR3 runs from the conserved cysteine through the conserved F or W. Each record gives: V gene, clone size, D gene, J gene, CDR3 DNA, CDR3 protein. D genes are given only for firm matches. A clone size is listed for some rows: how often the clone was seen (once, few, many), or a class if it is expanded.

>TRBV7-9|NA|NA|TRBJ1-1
TGTGCCAGCAGACCTACCGCGGCTTTCTTT
CASRPTAAFF
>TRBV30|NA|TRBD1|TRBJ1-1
TGTGCCTGGATCGACAGGGTGAACACTGAAGCTTTCTTT
CAWIDRVNTEAFF
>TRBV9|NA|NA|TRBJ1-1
TGTGCCAGCAGCGTTCTCCCAGGGACTGAAGCTTTCTTT
CASSVLPGTEAFF
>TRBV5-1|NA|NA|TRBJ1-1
TGCGCCAGCAGCTTGGAACCGGGTTTTAGGAGTTTGACCCCTGAAGCTTTCTTT
CASSLEPGFRSLTPEAFF
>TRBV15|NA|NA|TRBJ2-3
TGTGCCACCAGCAGAGAGGTAGTGAGCACAGATACGCAGTATTTT
CATSREVVSTDTQYF
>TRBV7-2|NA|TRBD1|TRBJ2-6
TGTGCCAGCAGCTTAATCTATGGGACAGGGTTTTCTGGGGCCAACGTCCTGACTTTC
CASSLIYGTGFSGANVLTF
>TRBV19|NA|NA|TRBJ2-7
TGTGCCAGTAGTATTACAGGGAGCTCCTACGAGCAGTACTTC
CASSITGSSYEQYF
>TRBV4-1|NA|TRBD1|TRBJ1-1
TGCGCCAGCAGCCAATCGGGACAGGGGTGGACTGAAGCTTTCTTT
CASSQSGQGWTEAFF
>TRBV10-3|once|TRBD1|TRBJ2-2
TGTGCCATCAGTGCGTCGACAGGGCTGAACACCGGGGAGCTGTTTTTT
CAISASTGLNTGELFF
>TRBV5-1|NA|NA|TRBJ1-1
TGCGCCAGCAGCTTGGCAGGGTGGCACACTGAAGCTTTCTTT
CASSLAGWHTEAFF
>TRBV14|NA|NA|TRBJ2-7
TGTGCCAGCAGCCAAGAATCGGTACCCCCCTACGAGCAGTACTTC
CASSQESVPPYEQYF
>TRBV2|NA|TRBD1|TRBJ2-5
TGTGCCAGCAAGGAGGGACAGGGGGCCTCTGAAGCTGGGTTACAAGAGACCCAGTACTTC
CASKEGQGASEAGLQETQYF
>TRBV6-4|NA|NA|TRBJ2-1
TGTGCCAGCAGTCCAGGGGCGAGCAATGAGCAGTTCTTC
CASSPGASNEQFF
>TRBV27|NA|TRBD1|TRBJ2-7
TGTGCCAGCACGTGGGTAGGACAGGGGAACTACGAGCAGTACTTC
CASTWVGQGNYEQYF
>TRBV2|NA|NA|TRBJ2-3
TGTGCCAGCAGTGAAACTCCCTATGAGAAAGATACGCAGTATTTT
CASSETPYEKDTQYF
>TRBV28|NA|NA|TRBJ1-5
TGTGCCAGCAGTTTACGGTCCGGTTGGGGGGGCGGCAATCAGCCCCAGCATTTT
CASSLRSGWGGGNQPQHF
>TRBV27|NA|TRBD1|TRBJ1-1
TGTGCCAGCAGGTGGACAGGGACGAACACTGAAGCTTTCTTT
CASRWTGTNTEAFF
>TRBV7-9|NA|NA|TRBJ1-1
TGTGCCAGCAGCTTTAGGGGGAGCACTGAAGCTTTCTTT
CASSFRGSTEAFF
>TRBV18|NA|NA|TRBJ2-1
TGTGCCAGCTCACCTACCCTACAGGGTGGCAATGAGCAGTTCTTC
CASSPTLQGGNEQFF
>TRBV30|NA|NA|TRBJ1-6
TGTGCCTGGAGTGTACCCCTCGGGTCTGGTTATAATTCACCCCTCCACTTT
CAWSVPLGSGYNSPLHF
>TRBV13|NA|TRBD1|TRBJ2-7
TGTGCCAGCAGCTTGGCCGGGACAGGGTCCTACGAGCAGTACTTC
CASSLAGTGSYEQYF
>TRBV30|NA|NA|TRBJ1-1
TGTGCCTGGAGCAGTGAGGACACTGAAGCTTTCTTT
CAWSSEDTEAFF
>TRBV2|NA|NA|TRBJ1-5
TGTGCCAGCACTCAGGGGAGGGATCAGCCCCAGCATTTT
CASTQGRDQPQHF
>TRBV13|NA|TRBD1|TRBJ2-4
TGTGCCAGCAGCTTACTAAGGGGGCTAGACATTCAGTACTTC
CASSLLRGLDIQYF
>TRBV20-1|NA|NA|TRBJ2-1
TGCAGTGCTTCAACGGACAATGAGCAGTTCTTC
CSASTDNEQFF
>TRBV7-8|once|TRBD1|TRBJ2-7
TGTGCCAGCAGCTTAGGTCCCGGGACAGGGGTTTTTGGCGAGCAGTACTTC
CASSLGPGTGVFGEQYF
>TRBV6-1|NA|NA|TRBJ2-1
TGTGCCAGCGTGGAGGACTTGAGCGAGCAGTTCTTC
CASVEDLSEQFF
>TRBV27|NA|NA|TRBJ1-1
TGTGCCAGCAGTTTGGGACATTTGAACACTGAAGCTTTCTTT
CASSLGHLNTEAFF
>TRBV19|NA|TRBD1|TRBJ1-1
TGTGCCAGTAGTATCGGACAGGGTTACACTGAAGCTTTCTTT
CASSIGQGYTEAFF
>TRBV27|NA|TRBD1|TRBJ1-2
TGTGCCAGCAGTCCCGGGACAGGAATGACGGACTACACCTTC
CASSPGTGMTDYTF
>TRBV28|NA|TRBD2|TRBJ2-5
TGTGCCAGCAGGCCGCTTAGCGGGGAACCGCGATTTGGGACCCAGTACTTC
CASRPLSGEPRFGTQYF
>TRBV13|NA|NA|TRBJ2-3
TGTGCCAGCAGCTTAGAGAGCCACACAGATACGCAGTATTTT
CASSLESHTDTQYF
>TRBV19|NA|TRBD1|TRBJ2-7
TGTGCCAGTAGTATTGGGACAGGGGGCGAGCAGTACTTC
CASSIGTGGEQYF
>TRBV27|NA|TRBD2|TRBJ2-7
TGTGCCAGCAGCGGGGGGGCGGGGGAGCAGTACTTC
CASSGGAGEQYF
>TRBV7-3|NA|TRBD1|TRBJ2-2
TGTGCCAGCAGCCCCCAGGGACAGGGATACACCGGGGAGCTGTTTTTT
CASSPQGQGYTGELFF
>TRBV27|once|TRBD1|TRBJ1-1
TGTGCCAGCAGTTTAAGACAGGGCAGTAACACTGAAGCTTTCTTT
CASSLRQGSNTEAFF
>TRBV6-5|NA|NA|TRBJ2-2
TGTGCCAGCAGTCCAATAACAACGACAGGCGGGGAGCTGTTTTTT
CASSPITTTGGELFF
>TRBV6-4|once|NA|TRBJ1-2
TGTGCCAGCAGTTACGAGGGCGGCTATGGCTACACCTTC
CASSYEGGYGYTF
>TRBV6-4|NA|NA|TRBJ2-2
TGTGCCAGCAGCCCGGTAGGCGGGGACTCGGGCGGGGAGCTGTTTTTT
CASSPVGGDSGGELFF
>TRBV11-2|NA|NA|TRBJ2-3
TGTGCCAGCAGCTTTTTCGTTACGCAGTATTTT
CASSFFVTQYF
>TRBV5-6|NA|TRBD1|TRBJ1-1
TGTGCCAGCAGCTGGGACAGGGGGCTCACTGAAGCTTTCTTT
CASSWDRGLTEAFF
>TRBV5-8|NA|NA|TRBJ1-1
TGTGCCAGCAGCTTGGTCCCCAGGGGCGAGAACATGAACACTGAAGCTTTCTTT
CASSLVPRGENMNTEAFF
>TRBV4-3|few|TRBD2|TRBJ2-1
TGCGCCAGCAGCCAAGAAGGAGCGGGGGCCTACAATGAGCAGTTCTTC
CASSQEGAGAYNEQFF
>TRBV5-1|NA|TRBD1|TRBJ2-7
TGCGCCAGCAGCTGGACGACAGGGTCCTACGAGCAGTACTTC
CASSWTTGSYEQYF
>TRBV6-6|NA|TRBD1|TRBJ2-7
TGTGCCAGCAGGTATCCGGGACAGGGGGCCTACGAGCAGTACTTC
CASRYPGQGAYEQYF
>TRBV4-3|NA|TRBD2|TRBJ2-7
TGCGCCAGCAGCCAAGATCTAGCGGGGGGGTACGAGCAGTACTTC
CASSQDLAGGYEQYF
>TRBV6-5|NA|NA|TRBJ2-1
TGTGCCAGCAGTCTCGGAGGGAATGAGCAGTTCTTC
CASSLGGNEQFF
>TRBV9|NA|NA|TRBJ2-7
TGTGCCAGCAGCGAGGGACTCTTTAACTACGAGCAGTACTTC
CASSEGLFNYEQYF
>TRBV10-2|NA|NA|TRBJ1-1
TGCGCCAGCAGTGAGGGGTGGCTAGAAGAGGCTTTCTTT
CASSEGWLEEAFF
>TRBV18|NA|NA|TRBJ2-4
TGTGCCAGCTCACCGTCCCAGGGTCCAGGGAACATTCAGTACTTC
CASSPSQGPGNIQYF
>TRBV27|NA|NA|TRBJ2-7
TGTGCCAGCAGTCAAGGGGCTCTCCACGAGCAGTACTTC
CASSQGALHEQYF
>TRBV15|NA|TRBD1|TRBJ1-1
TGTGCCACCAGCCGATTTTCCCGGGACAGGGAGGCTTTCTTT
CATSRFSRDREAFF
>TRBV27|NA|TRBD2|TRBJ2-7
TGTGCCAGCAGCCCACCGGAGCGGGGGGCTGCCTACGAGCAGTACTTC
CASSPPERGAAYEQYF